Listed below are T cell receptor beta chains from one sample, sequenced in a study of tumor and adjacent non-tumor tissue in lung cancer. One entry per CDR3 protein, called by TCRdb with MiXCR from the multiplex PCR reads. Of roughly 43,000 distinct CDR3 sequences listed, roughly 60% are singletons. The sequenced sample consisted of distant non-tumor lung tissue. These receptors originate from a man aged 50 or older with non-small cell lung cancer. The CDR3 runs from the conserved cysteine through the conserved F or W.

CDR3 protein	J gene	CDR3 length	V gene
CASSQQDIPQDTQYF	TRBJ2-3	15	TRBV14
CASCTDRGPLSSEAFF	TRBJ1-1	16	TRBV7-9
CASSTPALNTEAFF	TRBJ1-1	14	TRBV19
CASSLGQFTGELFF	TRBJ2-2	14	TRBV11-3
CASIGRSSASEAFF	TRBJ1-1	14	TRBV6-5
CSVGGDSYELYF	TRBJ2-7	12	TRBV29-1
CATTLIGQGLWETQYF	TRBJ2-5	16	TRBV6-1
CASSRSTSEQETQYF	TRBJ2-5	15	TRBV4-2
CASSYVGDAEALF	TRBJ1-1	13	TRBV6-5
CSASPNLAGREQYF	TRBJ2-7	14	TRBV29-1
CASSDGGVARDEQFF	TRBJ2-1	15	TRBV6-4
CSASSGAGRDHPQHF	TRBJ1-5	15	TRBV20-1
CAGSHEGGFTEAFF	TRBJ1-1	14	TRBV28
CASSWQRNEQFF	TRBJ2-1	12	TRBV28
CASSIGQGITDTQYF	TRBJ2-3	15	TRBV28
CASSLIQGVGAHSDTQYF	TRBJ2-3	18	TRBV7-9
CVSSEYNSPFHF	TRBJ1-6	12	TRBV7-2
CASSLSMVLFGANVLTF	TRBJ2-6	17	TRBV5-1
CSVGWVRTDTQYF	TRBJ2-3	13	TRBV29-1
CASSQAPLFPGQDSPLHF	TRBJ1-6	18	TRBV4-1
CASSGIDGIYNSPLHF	TRBJ1-6	16	TRBV28
CASSGGGVSSYEQYF	TRBJ2-7	15	TRBV5-4
CASSSSRVNNEKLFF	TRBJ1-4	15	TRBV7-9
CVSSSTGKEGANYGYTF	TRBJ1-2	17	TRBV7-9
CANGRRQEPGNSYNEQFF	TRBJ2-1	18	TRBV7-9
CASSLLGLLGQYF	TRBJ2-7	13	TRBV11-1
CASGPRGGQEAQYF	TRBJ2-5	14	TRBV11-2
CASTYFGHLAYPMIDTEAFF	TRBJ1-1	20	TRBV7-9